This record looks at one T cell receptor (beta chain) sequence and its context. The antigen remains unidentified. The sample belongs to a study of T cell responses to AZD1222 COVID-19 vaccine. Study-wide points: Increased Spike-specific TCR breadth and depth were observed after two AZD1222 doses. Donors in the cohort were predominantly white British and more often female, and clonal diversity was possibly underestimated. In the spike-specific TCR repertoire, nearly half reportedly target unmutated variant regions.

The table came from immunoSEQ multiplex PCR; TCRdb's copy has only in-frame clones and leaves some out. The table lists around 160,000 clones, approximately 90% of them singletons, with around 1.3% in the top ten. The CDR3 totals 15 residues. Germline V CDR1 and CDR2: SGHDN, FVKESK. Deletions cut 4 bases from V and 7 bases from J, with 17 bases between. This clonotype was sampled from an adult who received the AZD1222 COVID-19 vaccine. This specimen consisted of peripheral blood, obtained 28 days after the second AZD1222 dose. The chain recombines TRBV14 with TRBJ2-1; maybe TRBD2 (7 bases). CDR3 amino acids: CASSRSWGGWNEQFF. The CDR3 coding sequence is TGTGCCAGCAGCCGATCCTGGGGGGGCTGGAATGAGCAGTTCTTC. The full variable domain, its missing parts supplied by reference TRBV14 and TRBJ2-1, is EAGVTQFPSHSVIEKGQTVTLRCDPISGHDNLYWYRRVMGKEIKFLLHFVKESKQDESGMPNNRFLAERTGGTYSTLKVQPAELEDSGVYFCASSRSWGGWNEQFFGPGTRLTVL.